This entry concerns a single T cell receptor (beta chain). As handled by the study authors: Amplifying reference gene primers gave estimates of nucleated cell counts. The repertoire was sequenced with immunoSEQ multiplex PCR; TCRdb's copy has only in-frame clones and lacks some. D and trimming were read from the DNA, whereas the V and J calls and clone size are those reported in that table. The repertoire includes about 150,000 clones, about 90% of them detected once, and roughly 6.6% sits in the top ten. This record comes from a study of blood T cell repertoires in COVID-19. Study details: Sites in the United States, Italy and Spain provided acute and convalescent COVID-19 samples. Nucleic acid was either cDNA or gDNA, and it came from T cells, B-cell-depleted T cells, or PBMCs.

The sample was peripheral blood. This receptor was identified in a man older than 75 with acute or convalescent COVID-19.

The CDR3 nucleotides read TGTGCCAGCAGCTCGGTCTTCGGGAGCAATGAGCAGTTCTTC. Encoded protein: CASSSVFGSNEQFF. This chain joins TRBV7-3 and TRBJ2-1; TRBD2 might be the D (6 bases). Germline V gives CDR1 SGHTA, CDR2 FQGTGA. This CDR3 has 14 residues. Between the trimmed V and J ends, which lost 4 bases and 6 bases, there was a span of 13 bases.